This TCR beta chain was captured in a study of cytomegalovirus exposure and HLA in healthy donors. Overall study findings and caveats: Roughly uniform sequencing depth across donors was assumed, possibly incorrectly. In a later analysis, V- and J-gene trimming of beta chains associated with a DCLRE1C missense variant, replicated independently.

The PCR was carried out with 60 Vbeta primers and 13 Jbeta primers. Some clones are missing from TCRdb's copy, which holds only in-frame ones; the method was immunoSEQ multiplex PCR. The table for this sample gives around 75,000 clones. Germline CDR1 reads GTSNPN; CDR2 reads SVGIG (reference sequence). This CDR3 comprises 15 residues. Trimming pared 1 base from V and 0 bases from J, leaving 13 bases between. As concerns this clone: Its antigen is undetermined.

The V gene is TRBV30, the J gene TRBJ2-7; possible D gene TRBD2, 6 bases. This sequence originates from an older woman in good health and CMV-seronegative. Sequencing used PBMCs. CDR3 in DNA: TGTGCCTGGAGTGACGGAGTAGCGGCCTCCTACGAGCAGTACTTC. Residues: CAWSDGVAASYEQYF.